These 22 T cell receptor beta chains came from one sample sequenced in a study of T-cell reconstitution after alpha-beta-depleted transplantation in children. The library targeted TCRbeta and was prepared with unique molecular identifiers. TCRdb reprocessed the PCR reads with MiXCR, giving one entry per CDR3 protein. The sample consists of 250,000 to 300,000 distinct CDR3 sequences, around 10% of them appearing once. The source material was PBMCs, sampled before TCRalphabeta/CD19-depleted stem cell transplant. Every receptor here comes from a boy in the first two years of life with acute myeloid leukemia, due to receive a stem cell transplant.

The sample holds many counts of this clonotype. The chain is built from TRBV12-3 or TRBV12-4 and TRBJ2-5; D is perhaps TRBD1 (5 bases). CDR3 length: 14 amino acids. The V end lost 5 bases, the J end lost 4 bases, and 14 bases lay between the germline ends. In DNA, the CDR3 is TGTGCCAGCAGTCCCACAGGCAGGGCAGAGACCCAGTACTTC. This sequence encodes CASSPTGRAETQYF.

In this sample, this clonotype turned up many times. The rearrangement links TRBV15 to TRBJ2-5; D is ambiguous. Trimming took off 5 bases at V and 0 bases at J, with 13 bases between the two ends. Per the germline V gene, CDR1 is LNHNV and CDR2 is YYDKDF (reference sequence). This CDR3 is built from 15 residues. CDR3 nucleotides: TGTGCCACCAGCGGAAGATGGCAGTACCAAGAGACCCAGTACTTC. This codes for CATSGRWQYQETQYF.

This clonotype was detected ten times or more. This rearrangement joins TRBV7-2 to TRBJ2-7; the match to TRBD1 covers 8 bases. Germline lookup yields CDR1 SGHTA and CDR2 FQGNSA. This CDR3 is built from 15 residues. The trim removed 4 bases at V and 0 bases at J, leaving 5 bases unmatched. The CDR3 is CASSSTGVGSYEQYF. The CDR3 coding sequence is TGTGCCAGCAGCTCGACAGGGGTCGGCTCCTACGAGCAGTACTTC.

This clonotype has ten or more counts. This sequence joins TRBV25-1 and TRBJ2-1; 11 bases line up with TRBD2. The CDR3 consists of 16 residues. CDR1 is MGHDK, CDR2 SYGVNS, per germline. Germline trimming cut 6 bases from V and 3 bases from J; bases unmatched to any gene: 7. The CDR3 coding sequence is TGTGCCAGCAGGGACTCTAGCGGGGGGCGCTACAATGAGCAGTTCTTC. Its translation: CASRDSSGGRYNEQFF. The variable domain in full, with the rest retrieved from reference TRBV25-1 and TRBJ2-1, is EADIYQTPRYLVIGTGKKITLECSQTMGHDKMYWYQQDPGMELHLIHYSYGVNSTEKGDLSSESTVSRIRTEHFPLTLESARPSHTSQYLCASRDSSGGRYNEQFFGPGTRLTVL.

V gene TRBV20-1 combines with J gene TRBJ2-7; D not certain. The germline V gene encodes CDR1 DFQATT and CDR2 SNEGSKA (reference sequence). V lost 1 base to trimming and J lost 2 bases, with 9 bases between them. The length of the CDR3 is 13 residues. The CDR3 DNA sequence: TGCAGTGCTAGAGTGGCGGACCCCTACGAGCAGTACTTC. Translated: CSARVADPYEQYF.

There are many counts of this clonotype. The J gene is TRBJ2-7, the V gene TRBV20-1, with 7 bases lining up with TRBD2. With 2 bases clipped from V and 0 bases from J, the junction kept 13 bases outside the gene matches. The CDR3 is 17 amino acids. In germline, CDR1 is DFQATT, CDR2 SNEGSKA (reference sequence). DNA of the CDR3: TGCAGTGCTAGACCAGATCCGCGCAGCGGGGCCTCCTACGAGCAGTACTTC. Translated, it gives CSARPDPRSGASYEQYF.

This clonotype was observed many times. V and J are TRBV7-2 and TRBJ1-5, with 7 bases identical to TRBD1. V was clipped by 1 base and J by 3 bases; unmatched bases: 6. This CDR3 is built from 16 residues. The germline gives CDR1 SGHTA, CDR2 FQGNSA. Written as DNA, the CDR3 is TGTGCCAGCAGCTTAGTCGGGACAGAGACCAATCAGCCCCAGCATTTT. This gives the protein CASSLVGTETNQPQHF.

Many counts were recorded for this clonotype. The CDR3 protein is CSGAGGRETQYF. CDR3 bases: TGCAGTGGGGCGGGGGGCCGGGAGACCCAGTACTTC. V gene TRBV20-1 combines with J gene TRBJ2-5; 8 bases match TRBD2. Trimming removed 7 bases from V and 5 bases from J; junction bases left unmatched: 6. This CDR3 is 12 amino acids long. Germline values: CDR1 DFQATT, CDR2 SNEGSKA (reference sequence).

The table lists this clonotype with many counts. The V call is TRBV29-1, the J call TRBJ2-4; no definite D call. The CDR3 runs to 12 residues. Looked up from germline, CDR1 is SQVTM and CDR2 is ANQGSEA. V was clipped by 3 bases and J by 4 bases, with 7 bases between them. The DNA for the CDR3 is TGCAGCGTTGAGGCCAGAAAAAACATTCAGTACTTC. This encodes CSVEARKNIQYF.

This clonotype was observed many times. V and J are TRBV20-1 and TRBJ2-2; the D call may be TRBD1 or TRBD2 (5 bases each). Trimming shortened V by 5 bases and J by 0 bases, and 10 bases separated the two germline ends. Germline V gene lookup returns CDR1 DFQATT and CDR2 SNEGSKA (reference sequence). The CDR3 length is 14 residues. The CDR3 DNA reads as TGCAGTGCTTGGGACCGATCGAACACCGGGGAGCTGTTTTTT. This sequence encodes CSAWDRSNTGELFF.

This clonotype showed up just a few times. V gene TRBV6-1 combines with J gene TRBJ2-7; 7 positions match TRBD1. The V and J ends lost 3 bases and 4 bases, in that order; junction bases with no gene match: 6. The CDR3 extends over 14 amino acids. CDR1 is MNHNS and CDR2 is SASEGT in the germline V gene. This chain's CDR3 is CASSDSTGKYEQYF. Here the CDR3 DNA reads TGTGCCAGCAGTGATTCGACAGGGAAGTACGAGCAGTACTTC.

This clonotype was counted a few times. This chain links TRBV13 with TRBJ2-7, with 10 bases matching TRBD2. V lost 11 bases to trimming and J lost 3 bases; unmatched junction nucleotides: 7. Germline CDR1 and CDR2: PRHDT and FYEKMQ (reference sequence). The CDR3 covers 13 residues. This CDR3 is CAQGASGSYEQYF. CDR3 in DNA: TGTGCCCAGGGTGCTAGCGGGAGCTACGAGCAGTACTTC.

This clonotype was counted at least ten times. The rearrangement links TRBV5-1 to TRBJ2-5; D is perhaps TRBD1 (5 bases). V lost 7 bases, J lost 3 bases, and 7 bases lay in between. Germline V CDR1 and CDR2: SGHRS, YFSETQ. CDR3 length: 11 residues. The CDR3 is CASSTEETQYF. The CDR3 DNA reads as TGCGCCAGCTCGACAGAAGAGACCCAGTACTTC.

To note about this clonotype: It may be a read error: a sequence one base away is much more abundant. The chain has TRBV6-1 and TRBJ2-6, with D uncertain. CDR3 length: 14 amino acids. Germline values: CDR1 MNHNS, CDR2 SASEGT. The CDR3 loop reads CASHGRSAANVLTF. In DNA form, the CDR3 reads TGTGCCAGCCACGGCCGTTCTGCGGCCAACGTCCTGACTTTC.

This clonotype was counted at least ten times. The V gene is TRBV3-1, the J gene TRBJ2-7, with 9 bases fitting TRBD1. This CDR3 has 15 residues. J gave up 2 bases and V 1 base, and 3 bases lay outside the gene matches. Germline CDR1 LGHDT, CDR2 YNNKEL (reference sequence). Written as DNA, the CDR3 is TGTGCCAGCAGCCAAGCCGGACAGGGGCCCTACGAGCAGTACTTC. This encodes CASSQAGQGPYEQYF.

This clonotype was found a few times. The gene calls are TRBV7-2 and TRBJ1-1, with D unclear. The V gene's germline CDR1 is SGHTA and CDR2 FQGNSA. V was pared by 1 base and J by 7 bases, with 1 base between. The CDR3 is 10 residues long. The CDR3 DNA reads TGTGCCAGCAGCTTAGTTGAAGCTTTCTTT. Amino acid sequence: CASSLVEAFF.

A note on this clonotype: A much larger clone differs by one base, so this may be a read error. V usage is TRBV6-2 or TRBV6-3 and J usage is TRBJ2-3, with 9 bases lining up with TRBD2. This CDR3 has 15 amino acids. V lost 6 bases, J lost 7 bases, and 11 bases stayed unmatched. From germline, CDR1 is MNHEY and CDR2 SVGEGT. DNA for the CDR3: TGTGCCAGCAGACGAGCGGGAGGAGAGGCACATACGCAGTATTTT. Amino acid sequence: CASRRAGGEAHTQYF.

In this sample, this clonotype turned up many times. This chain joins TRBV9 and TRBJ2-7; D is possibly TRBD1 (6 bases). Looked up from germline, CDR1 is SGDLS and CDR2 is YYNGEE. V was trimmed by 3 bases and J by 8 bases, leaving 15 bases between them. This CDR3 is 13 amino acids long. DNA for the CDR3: TGTGCCAGCAGCGGAGGACAGTCTGGAAAGCAGTACTTC. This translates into CASSGGQSGKQYF.

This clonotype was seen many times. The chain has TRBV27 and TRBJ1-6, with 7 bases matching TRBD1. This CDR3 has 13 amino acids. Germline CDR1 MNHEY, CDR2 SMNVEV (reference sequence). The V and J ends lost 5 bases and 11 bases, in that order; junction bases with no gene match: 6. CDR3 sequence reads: CASSLTGLPPLHF. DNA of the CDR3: TGTGCCAGCAGTCTGACAGGGTTGCCACCCCTCCACTTT.

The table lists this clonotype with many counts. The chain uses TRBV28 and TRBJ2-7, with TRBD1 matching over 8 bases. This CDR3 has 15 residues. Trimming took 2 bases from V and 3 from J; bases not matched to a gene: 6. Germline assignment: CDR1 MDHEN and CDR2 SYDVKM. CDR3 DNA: TGTGCCAGCAGTTTAAACTTGGGGACAGGCTACGAGCAGTACTTC. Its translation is CASSLNLGTGYEQYF.

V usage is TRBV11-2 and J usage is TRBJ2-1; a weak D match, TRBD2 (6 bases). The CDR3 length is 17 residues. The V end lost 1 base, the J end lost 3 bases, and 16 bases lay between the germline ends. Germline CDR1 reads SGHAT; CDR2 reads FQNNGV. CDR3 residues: CASSLVGTPPRYNEQFF. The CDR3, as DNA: TGTGCCAGCAGCTTAGTGGGGACTCCTCCCCGCTACAATGAGCAGTTCTTC.

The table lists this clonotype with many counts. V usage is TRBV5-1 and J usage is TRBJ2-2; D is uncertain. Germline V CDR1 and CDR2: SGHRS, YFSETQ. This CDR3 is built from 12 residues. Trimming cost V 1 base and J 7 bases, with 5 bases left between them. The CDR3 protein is CASSLNFGELFF. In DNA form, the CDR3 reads TGCGCCAGCAGCTTGAATTTCGGGGAGCTGTTTTTT.